The clone carrying this T cell receptor beta chain was detected a few times. TCRdb passed the reads through MiXCR, listing each CDR3 protein once. The sample has roughly 320,000 distinct CDR3 sequences; approximately 10% are singletons. This record belongs to a study of T cell repertoires in cytomegalovirus infection. The CDR3 has 12 residues. From germline, CDR1 is SGHRS and CDR2 YFSETQ. With 7 bases removed from V and 0 bases from J, the gap between germline ends came to 7 bases. This clonotype was obtained from a human donor in good health (CMV status not recorded). Some clones in this sample may be carry-over from other donors' samples. This chain uses TRBV5-1 with TRBJ1-2; D not resolved. Sequenced input: PBMCs. CDR3 in amino acids: CASGNPNYGYTF. CDR3 nucleotides: TGCGCCAGCGGGAACCCTAACTATGGCTACACCTTC.